This passage covers 13 T cell receptor beta chains from one sample sequenced in a study of cytomegalovirus exposure and HLA in healthy donors. With 60 Vbeta and 13 Jbeta primers, the PCR was carried out. Clones were read by immunoSEQ multiplex PCR, and TCRdb kept only the in-frame ones, dropping some. This table holds 100,000 to 150,000 clones, around 70% found once. The sequenced sample consisted of PBMCs. The receptor set was obtained from a man in his forties in good health and CMV-seropositive.

The chain recombines TRBV5-1 with TRBJ1-1; no definite D call. CDR3 length equals 14 residues. Germline V gene data show CDR1 as SGHRS and CDR2 as YFSETQ. The V and J ends lost 4 bases and 6 bases respectively, with 16 bases between them. The CDR3 region has the DNA TGCGCCAGCAGCCCTGACATTTACGGGGCTGAAGCTTTCTTT. Translating it yields CASSPDIYGAEAFF.

The chain couples TRBV5-1 to TRBJ2-7; tentatively, D is TRBD1 (8 bases). Germline loops: CDR1 SGHRS, CDR2 YFSETQ. The CDR3 has 16 amino acids. V lost 4 bases to trimming and J lost 2 bases, with 19 bases between them. This CDR3 reads CASSGGRGTGAYEQYF. The CDR3 bases are TGCGCCAGCAGCGGAGGGCGGGGGACAGGAGCCTACGAGCAGTACTTC.

The chain joins TRBV5-1 to TRBJ1-1; TRBD1 aligns across 11 bases. Germline CDR1 SGHRS, CDR2 YFSETQ. CDR3 length: 17 residues. With V trimmed by 4 bases and J by 1 base, 9 bases remained unmatched. The CDR3 DNA reads as TGCGCCAGCAGCCCGGGAGGACAGGGGGCAGGGAACACTGAAGCTTTCTTT. The encoded protein is CASSPGGQGAGNTEAFF.

This clone was counted only a few times. This chain uses TRBV19 with TRBJ1-1; D is unclear. The germline gives CDR1 LNHDA, CDR2 SQIVND (reference sequence). The CDR3 spans 14 residues. The germline V and J ends were trimmed by 7 bases and 4 bases, with 16 bases remaining between them. The CDR3 DNA reads as TGTGCCAGTACCGTCGGACTCGAGAGCACTGAAGCTTTCTTT. It codes for CASTVGLESTEAFF.

The chain recombines TRBV7-3 with TRBJ2-3; the match to TRBD1 covers 8 bases. V shed 5 bases, J shed 1 base, and the junction held 2 bases outside the gene matches. The CDR3 is made up of 14 amino acids. Germline V gene data show CDR1 as SGHTA and CDR2 as FQGTGA. CDR3 loop: CASSGQGGTDTQYF. In nucleotides, the CDR3 is TGTGCCAGCAGCGGACAGGGAGGCACAGATACGCAGTATTTT.

This chain uses TRBV6-6 with TRBJ2-5; TRBD1 aligns across 9 bases. Germline V gives CDR1 MNHNY, CDR2 SVGAGI (reference sequence). The CDR3 covers 15 residues. V was pared by 2 bases and J by 6 bases, with 7 bases of the junction left unmatched. CDR3 coding DNA: TGTGCCAGCAGTTACGCGGGGGACAGGGCCAAGACCCAGTACTTC. This encodes CASSYAGDRAKTQYF.

Note on this clone: A junction boundary mismatches the germline segment, possibly from a read error. The chain carries TRBV4-2 and TRBJ2-2, with 7 bases lining up with TRBD1. CDR3 length: 15 residues. CDR1 is LGHNA, CDR2 YNFKEQ, per germline. The CDR3 nucleotides are TGTGCCAGCGGCCAAAACGACAGGGTGGGCGGGGAGCTGTTTTTT. It codes for CASGQNDRVGGELFF.

This chain connects TRBV6-1 to TRBJ2-4, with 9 bases identical to TRBD1. CDR1 is MNHNS, CDR2 SASEGT, per germline. V gave up 2 bases and J gave up 1 base; unmatched junction bases: 6. The length of the CDR3 is 17 residues. CDR3 sequence: CASSERTGDRAKNIQYF. The CDR3 coding sequence is TGTGCCAGCAGTGAAAGGACAGGGGATAGGGCCAAAAACATTCAGTACTTC.

The genes are TRBV6-5 and TRBJ2-7, with TRBD1 identical over 9 bases. V gave up 0 bases and J gave up 4 bases; unmatched junction bases: 4. Germline CDR1 MNHEY, CDR2 SVGAGI. This CDR3 is built from 15 residues. CDR3 region: CASSYSTGQGYEQYF. CDR3 nucleotides: TGTGCCAGCAGTTACTCGACGGGACAGGGTTACGAGCAGTACTTC.

The chain recombines TRBV27 with TRBJ2-5, with D possibly matching TRBD1 (5 bases). This CDR3 has 15 amino acids. Deletions cut 6 bases from V and 5 bases from J, with 19 bases between. CDR1 is MNHEY and CDR2 is SMNVEV in the germline V gene (reference sequence). The CDR3 DNA is TGTGCCAGCAGGACATATCAGGGTATCGGGGAGACCCAGTACTTC. Protein: CASRTYQGIGETQYF.

V and J are TRBV19 and TRBJ2-2, with 7 bases matching TRBD1. Germline V gene sequence: CDR1 LNHDA, CDR2 SQIVND (reference sequence). J lost 0 bases, V lost 5 bases, and 3 bases had no gene match. The CDR3 extends over 15 amino acids. The CDR3 loop reads CASSLQGTNTGELFF. CDR3 in DNA: TGTGCCAGTAGTCTACAGGGGACGAACACCGGGGAGCTGTTTTTT. The whole variable domain, filled in from reference TRBV19 and TRBJ2-2, reads DGGITQSPKYLFRKEGQNVTLSCEQNLNHDAMYWYRQDPGQGLRLIYYSQIVNDFQKGDIAEGYSVSREKKESFPLTVTSAQKNPTAFYLCASSLQGTNTGELFFGEGSRLTVL.

The J gene is TRBJ2-1, the V gene TRBV9, with TRBD2 as a possible D gene (7 bases). Per the germline V gene, CDR1 is SGDLS and CDR2 is YYNGEE. The CDR3 consists of 18 residues. Trimming stripped 3 bases from V and 0 bases from J, with 19 bases between. CDR3 sequence: CASSAGLGGGSSYNEQFF. In DNA form, the CDR3 reads TGTGCCAGCAGCGCCGGACTGGGGGGCGGGAGCTCCTACAATGAGCAGTTCTTC.

The chain links TRBV5-1 to TRBJ2-3, with 11 bases fitting TRBD2. Germline V gene lookup returns CDR1 SGHRS and CDR2 YFSETQ. J gave up 0 bases and V 1 base, and 13 bases lay outside the gene matches. The CDR3 extends over 20 amino acids. CDR3 nucleotide sequence: TGCGCCAGCAGCTTGTGGGGGGGGACTAGCGGCTCGGGGAGCACAGATACGCAGTATTTT. This codes for CASSLWGGTSGSGSTDTQYF.